This T cell receptor (beta chain) emerged from a study of T-cell reconstitution after alpha-beta-depleted transplantation in children. This clonotype was seen a handful of times. Its specificity is not known. Preparation of the TCRbeta library was carried out with unique molecular identifiers. In TCRdb, the PCR reads were re-called with MiXCR into one record per CDR3 protein. This sample has more than 400,000 distinct CDR3 sequences, with roughly 44% found just once. Study outcomes and limitations: By one year post-transplant, T-cell counts and diversity largely arose from T cells that were newly produced.

CDR3 length equals 15 residues. The germline CDR1 and CDR2 sequences are LGHNA and YSLEER. V gave up 1 base and J gave up 5 bases, with 15 bases separating them. Material: PBMCs, obtained before TCRalphabeta/CD19-depleted stem cell transplant. This clonotype was obtained from a girl aged 2 to 9 with aplastic anemia, due to receive a stem cell transplant. The chain joins TRBV4-3 to TRBJ2-7; TRBD1 might be the D (6 bases). The CDR3 DNA reads as TGCGCCAGCAGCCAAGGGGGCAGGGGAAACAACGAGCAGTACTTC. It yields the protein CASSQGGRGNNEQYF.